Listed below are T cell receptor beta chains from one sample, sequenced in a study of blood T cell repertoires in COVID-19. Sequencing used immunoSEQ multiplex PCR; TCRdb keeps in-frame clones, though not all of them. Of around 300,000 clones listed, 90% are singletons. The sample was PBMCs or T cells enriched from blood (not recorded which). These receptors all come from a woman under 30 with acute COVID-19. The CDR3 runs from the conserved cysteine through the conserved F or W. D genes are given only for firm matches. The size of a clone is reported for some rows only, either as once, few or many, or as a class for expanded clones.

13	TRBV29-1	TRBJ1-1	NA	NA	TGCAGCGGCGAACAGGACAGGAACACTGAAGCTTTCTTT	CSGEQDRNTEAFF
15	TRBV6-1	TRBJ2-7	TRBD1	NA	TGTGCCAGCAGTGAACTTTGGGACAGGGTCTACGAGCAGTACTTC	CASSELWDRVYEQYF
13	TRBV15	TRBJ1-4	NA	NA	TGTGCCACCTCCTGGGCCCAGAATGAAAAACTGTTTTTT	CATSWAQNEKLFF
15	TRBV27	TRBJ2-7	NA	once	TGTGCCAGCAGTTCCCCGTATGAAAGAGGGCACGAGCAGTACTTC	CASSSPYERGHEQYF
16	TRBV9	TRBJ1-3	NA	NA	TGTGCCAGCAGCGTAGACCCAGGCCTCTCTGGAAACACCATATATTTT	CASSVDPGLSGNTIYF
11	TRBV30	TRBJ1-1	NA	NA	TGTGCCTGGAGTGCAGGCAATGAAGCTTTCTTT	CAWSAGNEAFF
14	TRBV5-1	TRBJ2-5	NA	NA	TGCGCCAGCAGCTTCGGTGCCAGGGAAGAGACCCAGTACTTC	CASSFGAREETQYF
15	TRBV5-6	TRBJ1-5	NA	NA	TGTGCCAGCAGCTTACCCGGGGATGGCAATCAGCCCCAGCATTTT	CASSLPGDGNQPQHF
16	TRBV10-3	TRBJ2-3	NA	NA	TGTGCCATCAGCCCAGGGGCTAGGTCTGATACAGATACGCAGTATTTT	CAISPGARSDTDTQYF
14	TRBV29-1	TRBJ2-1	NA	few	TGCAGCGTGGTGGGGATGACAGGTCGGAATGAGCAGTTCTTC	CSVVGMTGRNEQFF
15	TRBV24-1	TRBJ1-1	NA	NA	TGTGCCACCAGTGATTTCGGGGAGGCGAACACTGAAGCTTTCTTT	CATSDFGEANTEAFF
14	TRBV11-3	TRBJ2-7	NA	NA	TGTGCCAGCAGCTTAGCGGGAGAGGGGAACGAGCAGTACTTC	CASSLAGEGNEQYF
15	TRBV28	TRBJ1-2	TRBD1	NA	TGTGCCAGCAGTTCAGGACAGGGGGCACTGGATGGCTACACCTTC	CASSSGQGALDGYTF
15	TRBV2	TRBJ2-5	TRBD2	NA	TGTGCCAGCAGAAGGACTAGCGGTTTTCAAGAGACCCAGTACTTC	CASRRTSGFQETQYF
16	TRBV12-2	TRBJ2-2	NA	NA	TGTGCAAGTCGCTTAAAGAAGCGGGAAGAGGGCGGGGAGCTGTTTTTT	CASRLKKREEGGELFF